This T cell receptor (beta chain) appears in the sequencing data of a study of shared clonotypes between healthy human individuals. Study results and caveats: Clonotype sharing levels among donors were expected to vary with sequencing depth.

Worth noting for this clone: Its antigen is unidentified.

Trimming shortened V by 0 bases and J by 3 bases, and 6 bases separated the two germline ends. The CDR3 has 13 residues. CDR1 is MNHEY, CDR2 SMNVEV, per germline (reference sequence). DNA input for the unsorted PBMC replicate PCRs was about 270 ng, about 30,000 T cell genomes. As processed by the authors: Sequence data from immunoSEQ were junction-only and lacked quality scores; consequently, filtering differed. Sequenced by immunoSEQ multiplex PCR; TCRdb stores in-frame clones only, minus some. V and J calls and clone size are those listed in that table; D and trimming were worked out from the DNA. The data contain nearly 500,000 clones, over 60% of them singletons.

The clonotype was recovered from a woman aged 40 to 49 in good health. Some clones in this sample may be carry-over from other donors' samples. Sample: PBMCs. V usage is TRBV27 and J usage is TRBJ2-7, with D perhaps matching TRBD1 or TRBD2 (5 bases each). The CDR3 spells CASSLSRGYEQYF. The CDR3 DNA sequence: TGTGCCAGCAGTTTATCGAGGGGCTACGAGCAGTACTTC.